This entry lists 23 T cell receptor beta chains sequenced from one sample in a study of shared clonotypes between healthy human individuals. Produced via immunoSEQ multiplex PCR; TCRdb's table is partial and in-frame only. In the table there are about 2.4 million clones, 80% to 95% of which are singletons. The source material was naive CD4+ T cells from PBMCs. Subset of the sample: CD45RA+ positively selected. The receptor source for this set is a man aged 18 to 30 in good health. Some clones in this sample may be carry-over from other donors' samples.

On this clone itself: Other nucleotide sequences in the sample specify the same CDR3. V and J are TRBV28 and TRBJ1-1, with D possibly TRBD1 on 5 matching bases. The CDR3 runs to 10 residues. Germline V gives CDR1 MDHEN, CDR2 SYDVKM. Trimming took off 6 bases at V and 8 bases at J, with 7 bases between the two ends. CDR3 nucleotides: TGTGCCAGCAGACACAGGGAAGCTTTCTTT. This gives the protein CASRHREAFF. Filled out from reference TRBV28 and TRBJ1-1, the complete variable domain reads DVKVTQSSRYLVKRTGEKVFLECVQDMDHENMFWYRQDPGLGLRLIYFSYDVKMKEKGDIPEGYSVSREKKERFSLILESASTNQTSMYLCASRHREAFFGQGTRLTVV.

The J gene is TRBJ2-1, the V gene TRBV27; D remains unclear. Germline CDR1 and CDR2: MNHEY and SMNVEV (reference sequence). V dropped 7 bases and J dropped 3 bases, with 7 bases sitting between them. CDR3 size: 12 residues. The CDR3 region has the DNA TGTGCCAGCATGATGAGCTACAATGAGCAGTTCTTC. It translates to CASMMSYNEQFF.

A note on this clone: Other DNA sequences within the sample encode an identical CDR3. The chain couples TRBV9 to TRBJ2-2, with D tentatively TRBD1 (6 bases). CDR1 is SGDLS, CDR2 YYNGEE, per germline. The CDR3 contains 14 residues. The V and J ends lost 5 bases and 0 bases respectively, with 8 bases between them. CDR3 residues: CASRGQPNTGELFF. CDR3 coding DNA: TGTGCCAGCAGAGGACAGCCGAACACCGGGGAGCTGTTTTTT.

This rearrangement joins TRBV11-2 to TRBJ1-2, with 9 bases matching TRBD1. This CDR3 has 16 residues. The V gene end was trimmed by 5 bases and the J gene end by 7 bases; junction bases not matched to a gene: 14. Germline V lookup: CDR1 SGHAT, CDR2 FQNNGV. The CDR3 region has the DNA TGTGCCAGCAGCCATACAGGGGGCGCGACGGTGGGTGGCTACACCTTC. This translates into CASSHTGGATVGGYTF. Filled out from reference TRBV11-2 and TRBJ1-2, the complete variable domain reads EAGVAQSPRYKIIEKRQSVAFWCNPISGHATLYWYQQILGQGPKLLIQFQNNGVVDDSQLPKDRFSAERLKGVDSTLKIQPAKLEDSAVYLCASSHTGGATVGGYTFGSGTRLTVV.

The V and J genes are TRBV5-6 and TRBJ1-1; 7 bases line up with TRBD1. The germline V gene has CDR1 SGHDT and CDR2 YYEEEE. Trimming removed 4 bases from V and 7 bases from J; junction bases left unmatched: 10. The CDR3 is made up of 14 amino acids. CDR3 residues: CASSRGTVRIEAFF. CDR3 DNA: TGTGCCAGCAGCCGGGGGACAGTCCGGATTGAAGCTTTCTTT.

The V gene is TRBV29-1, the J gene TRBJ2-7, with 9 bases fitting TRBD2. The CDR3 loop spans 13 amino acids. From germline, CDR1 is SQVTM and CDR2 ANQGSEA. V trimming: 4 bases; J trimming: 6 bases; junction bases outside the gene matches: 7. This CDR3 is CSVASGRSGEQYF. CDR3 DNA sequence: TGCAGCGTTGCCAGCGGGAGGTCTGGCGAGCAGTACTTC.

The genes are TRBV5-1 and TRBJ2-5, with 8 bases identical to TRBD2. Trimming cost V 3 bases and J 5 bases; bases outside gene matches: 15. The CDR3 consists of 17 residues. CDR1 SGHRS and CDR2 YFSETQ come from the germline V gene. CDR3 amino acids: CASSSGIVTGGRETQYF. CDR3 coding DNA: TGCGCCAGCAGCTCGGGGATCGTGACGGGAGGGCGGGAGACCCAGTACTTC.

The chain links TRBV10-3 to TRBJ1-4; D unclear. Trimming left V 5 bases short and J 4 bases short, with 11 bases between. This CDR3 comprises 14 residues. Germline V lookup: CDR1 ENHRY, CDR2 SYGVKD. The CDR3 DNA is TGTGCCATCAGTACTTCTGGAAGTAATGAAAAACTGTTTTTT. Its protein product is CAISTSGSNEKLFF.

With respect to this clone: This sample also contains other DNA sequences that code for the same CDR3. This chain uses TRBV28 with TRBJ2-7; 11 bases map to TRBD2. CDR1 and CDR2 from the germline V gene are MDHEN and SYDVKM. There are 14 residues in the CDR3. J was trimmed by 2 bases and V by 6 bases; bases with no gene match: 3. CDR3 region: CASSTSGSTYEQYF. CDR3 DNA: TGTGCCAGCAGCACTAGCGGGAGCACCTACGAGCAGTACTTC.

This clone was recorded once. The chain employs TRBV19 and TRBJ2-2; 13 bases match TRBD2. The CDR3 spans 19 residues. CDR1 and CDR2 (germline): LNHDA, SQIVND (reference sequence). The V and J ends lost 4 bases and 0 bases, in that order; junction bases with no gene match: 8. CDR3 in DNA: TGTGCCAGTAGTACAAGGGCCGGGACTAGCGGGACGAACACCGGGGAGCTGTTTTTT. It encodes CASSTRAGTSGTNTGELFF.

This chain uses TRBV5-1 with TRBJ1-1; D perhaps matches TRBD1 (5 bases). Trimming stripped 2 bases from V and 5 bases from J, with 13 bases between. CDR3 length: 14 amino acids. CDR1 is SGHRS and CDR2 is YFSETQ in the germline V gene. CDR3 sequence (DNA): TGCGCCAGCAGCTTCAGTCAGGGAGAGACTGAAGCTTTCTTT. Translating it yields CASSFSQGETEAFF.

The chain has TRBV28 and TRBJ2-7; D call uncertain. The V gene lost 3 bases and the J gene lost 5 bases, with 8 bases spanning the gap. Germline CDR1 MDHEN, CDR2 SYDVKM. The CDR3 totals 12 residues. This CDR3 reads CASSLLQNEQYF. In nucleotides, the CDR3 is TGTGCCAGCAGTTTGCTACAGAACGAGCAGTACTTC.

As concerns this clone: The identical CDR3 is also encoded by other nucleotide sequences in the sample. The chain links TRBV28 to TRBJ1-5, with D unclear. CDR1 and CDR2 from the germline V gene are MDHEN and SYDVKM. The CDR3 is made up of 13 amino acids. The V gene lost 5 bases and the J gene lost 5 bases, with 10 bases spanning the gap. CDR3 loop: CASSGQDHQPQHF. The CDR3 DNA reads as TGTGCCAGCAGTGGCCAAGACCATCAGCCCCAGCATTTT.

The chain is built from TRBV6-5 and TRBJ2-5, with a possible D match to TRBD2 (6 bases). Germline assignment: CDR1 MNHEY and CDR2 SVGAGI. The length of the CDR3 is 15 residues. V was clipped by 3 bases and J by 6 bases, with 17 bases between them. CDR3 protein: CASSYSGGLKKTQYF. CDR3 in DNA: TGTGCCAGCAGTTATTCTGGAGGGCTTAAAAAGACCCAGTACTTC.

The chain joins TRBV30 to TRBJ2-3, with a weak D call TRBD1 (5 bases). Germline V gene lookup returns CDR1 GTSNPN and CDR2 SVGIG (reference sequence). The CDR3 has 13 amino acids. V was clipped by 2 bases and J by 2 bases, with 8 bases between them. CDR3 amino acids: CAWSPRVTDTQYF. The CDR3, as DNA: TGTGCCTGGAGTCCCAGGGTCACAGATACGCAGTATTTT.

V gene TRBV9 combines with J gene TRBJ2-7; TRBD1 is a possible D gene (5 bases). Germline V lookup: CDR1 SGDLS, CDR2 YYNGEE. Trimming stripped 0 bases from V and 0 bases from J, with 10 bases between. The CDR3 loop spans 15 amino acids. CDR3 nucleotides: TGTGCCAGCAGCGTAGGACCAGGGCGCTCCTACGAGCAGTACTTC. This translates into CASSVGPGRSYEQYF.

The chain combines TRBV18 with TRBJ1-5; maybe TRBD1 (6 bases). Germline V gene lookup returns CDR1 KGHSH and CDR2 LQKENI. CDR3 size: 17 residues. The V end was cut by 6 bases, the J end by 0 bases, with 18 bases between. CDR3 region: CASSVGRGDYSNQPQHF. The CDR3 DNA is TGTGCCAGCTCGGTGGGCAGGGGAGACTATAGCAATCAGCCCCAGCATTTT.

V and J are TRBV29-1 and TRBJ1-2, with 8 bases lining up with TRBD1. The CDR3 contains 16 residues. Germline trimming cut 6 bases from V and 5 bases from J; bases unmatched to any gene: 17. CDR1 is SQVTM and CDR2 is ANQGSEA in the germline V gene. This chain's CDR3 is CSVRRTGNSFGYGYTF. The CDR3 region has the DNA TGCAGCGTCCGCAGGACAGGGAATTCTTTTGGATATGGCTACACCTTC.

This clone was detected a few times. The chain links TRBV12-5 to TRBJ1-1, with D tentatively TRBD1 (5 bases). Trimming cost V 2 bases and J 2 bases, with 9 bases left between them. Looked up from germline, CDR1 is LGHNT and CDR2 is FRNRAP. This CDR3 has 14 residues. In DNA, the CDR3 is TGTGCTAGTGGTTTGTCGGGGGAAAACACTGAAGCTTTCTTT. This sequence encodes CASGLSGENTEAFF.

Worth noting for this clone: This same CDR3 is encoded by further DNA sequences in the sample. The chain couples TRBV29-1 to TRBJ2-5; 9 bases are a match to TRBD2. CDR3 length: 12 residues. CDR1 is SQVTM and CDR2 is ANQGSEA in the germline V gene. The CDR3 DNA reads as TGCAGTGTAGGCGGGGGGGCAGAGACCCAGTACTTC. This gives the protein CSVGGGAETQYF.

V is TRBV5-1 and J is TRBJ1-2; D possibly corresponds to TRBD1 (6 bases). Germline V gene lookup returns CDR1 SGHRS and CDR2 YFSETQ. V dropped 2 bases and J dropped 4 bases, with 15 bases sitting between them. The CDR3 runs 15 residues. The CDR3 DNA reads as TGCGCCAGCAGCTTAGGGGGGGACATCACCTATGGCTACACCTTC. It encodes CASSLGGDITYGYTF. The variable domain in full, completed from reference TRBV5-1 and TRBJ1-2, reads KAGVTQTPRYLIKTRGQQVTLSCSPISGHRSVSWYQQTPGQGLQFLFEYFSETQRNKGNFPGRFSGRQFSNSRSEMNVSTLELGDSALYLCASSLGGDITYGYTFGSGTRLTVV.

As DNA, the CDR3 is TGTGCCAGTAGTGCCTACTCGACCGTGAACACTGAAGCTTTCTTT. It specifies CASSAYSTVNTEAFF. The J gene is TRBJ1-1, the V gene TRBV19; no firm D call. CDR1 is LNHDA, CDR2 SQIVND, per germline (reference sequence). Trimming removed 5 bases at V and 0 bases at J, with 13 bases between. The CDR3 contains 15 residues.

J is TRBJ2-3 and V is TRBV19, with TRBD1 identical over 9 bases. Germline values: CDR1 LNHDA, CDR2 SQIVND (reference sequence). The V and J ends lost 2 bases and 6 bases, in that order; junction bases with no gene match: 6. This CDR3 comprises 15 residues. The CDR3 nucleotides are TGTGCCAGTAGTATATTCACAGGGGGCTTTGATACGCAGTATTTT. Translation: CASSIFTGGFDTQYF.